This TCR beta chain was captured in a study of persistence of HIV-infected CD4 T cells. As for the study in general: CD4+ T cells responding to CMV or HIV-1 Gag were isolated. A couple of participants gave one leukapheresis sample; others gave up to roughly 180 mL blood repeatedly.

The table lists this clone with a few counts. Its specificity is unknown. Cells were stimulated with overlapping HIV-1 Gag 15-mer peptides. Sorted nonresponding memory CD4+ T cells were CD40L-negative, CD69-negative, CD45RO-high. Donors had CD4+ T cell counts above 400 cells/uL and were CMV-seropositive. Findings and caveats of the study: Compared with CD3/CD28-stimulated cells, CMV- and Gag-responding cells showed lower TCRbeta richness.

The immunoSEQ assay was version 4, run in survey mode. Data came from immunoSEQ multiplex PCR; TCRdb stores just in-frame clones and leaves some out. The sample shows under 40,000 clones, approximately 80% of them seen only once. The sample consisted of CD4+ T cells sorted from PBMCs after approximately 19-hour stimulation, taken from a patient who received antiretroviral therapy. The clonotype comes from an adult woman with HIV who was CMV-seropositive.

The CDR3 DNA reads as TGCGCCAGCAGCTTGGCCGGGAGTTCCTACGAGCAGTACTTC. Translation: CASSLAGSSYEQYF. The chain uses TRBV5-1 and TRBJ2-7; tentatively, D is TRBD2 (6 bases). The CDR3 length is 14 residues. V was pared by 0 bases and J by 1 base, with 8 bases between. Germline V lookup: CDR1 SGHRS, CDR2 YFSETQ. Full variable domain (missing parts from reference TRBV5-1 and TRBJ2-7): KAGVTQTPRYLIKTRGQQVTLSCSPISGHRSVSWYQQTPGQGLQFLFEYFSETQRNKGNFPGRFSGRQFSNSRSEMNVSTLELGDSALYLCASSLAGSSYEQYFGPGTRLTVT.